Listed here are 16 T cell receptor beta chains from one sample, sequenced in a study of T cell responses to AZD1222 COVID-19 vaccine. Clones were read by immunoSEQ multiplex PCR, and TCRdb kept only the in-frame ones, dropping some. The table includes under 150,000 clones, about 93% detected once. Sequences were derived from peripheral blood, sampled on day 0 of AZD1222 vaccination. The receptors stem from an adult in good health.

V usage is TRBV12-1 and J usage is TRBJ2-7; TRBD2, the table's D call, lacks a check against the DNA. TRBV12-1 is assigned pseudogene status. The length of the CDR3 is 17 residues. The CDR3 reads CASSSPGPGVRSYEQYF. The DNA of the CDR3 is TGTGCCAGCAGCTCCCCGGGTCCGGGAGTTAGGTCCTACGAGCAGTACTTC.

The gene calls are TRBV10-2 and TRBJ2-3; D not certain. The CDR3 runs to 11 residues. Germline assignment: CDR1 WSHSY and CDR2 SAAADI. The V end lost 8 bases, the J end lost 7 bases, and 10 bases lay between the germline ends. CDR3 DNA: TGCGCCAGCCCCCCCCCTTATACGCAGTATTTT. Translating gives CASPPPYTQYF.

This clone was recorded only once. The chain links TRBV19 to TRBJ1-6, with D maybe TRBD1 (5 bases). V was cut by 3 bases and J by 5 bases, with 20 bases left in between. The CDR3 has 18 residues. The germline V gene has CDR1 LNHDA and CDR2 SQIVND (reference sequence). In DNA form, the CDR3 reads TGTGCCAGTAGTATGTATGACAGAGGCTATTCGGATAATTCACCCCTCCACTTT. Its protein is CASSMYDRGYSDNSPLHF.

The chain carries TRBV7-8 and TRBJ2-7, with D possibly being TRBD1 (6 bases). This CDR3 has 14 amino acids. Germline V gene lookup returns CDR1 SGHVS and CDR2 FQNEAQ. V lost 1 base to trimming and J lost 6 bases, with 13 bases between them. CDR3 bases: TGTGCCAGCAGCTTAGGGGCAGGGGTGGGCGAGCAGTACTTC. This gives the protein CASSLGAGVGEQYF.

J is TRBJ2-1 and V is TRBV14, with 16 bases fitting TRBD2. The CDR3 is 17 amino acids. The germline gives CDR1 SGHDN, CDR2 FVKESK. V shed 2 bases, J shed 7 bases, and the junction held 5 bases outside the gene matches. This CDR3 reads CASSQRGTSGRGNEQFF. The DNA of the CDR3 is TGTGCCAGCAGCCAAAGGGGGACTAGCGGGAGGGGGAATGAGCAGTTCTTC.

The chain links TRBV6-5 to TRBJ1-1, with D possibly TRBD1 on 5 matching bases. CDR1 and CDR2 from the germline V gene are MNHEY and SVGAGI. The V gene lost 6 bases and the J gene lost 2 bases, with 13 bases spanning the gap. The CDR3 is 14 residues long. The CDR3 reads CASSLTVPNTEAFF. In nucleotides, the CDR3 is TGTGCCAGCAGCTTGACAGTTCCTAACACTGAAGCTTTCTTT.

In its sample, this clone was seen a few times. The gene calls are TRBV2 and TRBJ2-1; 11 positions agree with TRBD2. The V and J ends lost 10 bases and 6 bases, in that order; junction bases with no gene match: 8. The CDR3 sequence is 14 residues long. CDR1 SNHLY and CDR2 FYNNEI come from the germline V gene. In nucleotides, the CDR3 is TGTGCCAACCAACTAGCGGGAGTTTCCAATGAGCAGTTCTTC. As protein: CANQLAGVSNEQFF.

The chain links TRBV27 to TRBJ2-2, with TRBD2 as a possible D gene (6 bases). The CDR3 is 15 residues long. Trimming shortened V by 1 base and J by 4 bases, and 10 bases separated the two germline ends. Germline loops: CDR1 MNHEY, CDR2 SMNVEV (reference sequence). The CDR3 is CASSLLSGVTGELFF. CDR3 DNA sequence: TGTGCCAGCAGTTTATTGTCGGGAGTCACCGGGGAGCTGTTTTTT.

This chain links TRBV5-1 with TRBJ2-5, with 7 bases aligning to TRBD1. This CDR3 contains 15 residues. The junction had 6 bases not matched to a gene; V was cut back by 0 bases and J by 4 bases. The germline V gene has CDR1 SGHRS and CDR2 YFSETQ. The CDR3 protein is CASSLGQGYIETQYF. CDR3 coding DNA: TGCGCCAGCAGCTTGGGACAGGGTTATATAGAGACCCAGTACTTC.

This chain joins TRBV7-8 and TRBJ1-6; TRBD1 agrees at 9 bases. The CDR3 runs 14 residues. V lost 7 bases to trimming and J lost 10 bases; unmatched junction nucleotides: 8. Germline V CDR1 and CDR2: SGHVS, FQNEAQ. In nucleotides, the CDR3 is TGTGCCAGCAATGTCGGGACAGGGACATCACCCCTCCACTTT. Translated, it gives CASNVGTGTSPLHF.

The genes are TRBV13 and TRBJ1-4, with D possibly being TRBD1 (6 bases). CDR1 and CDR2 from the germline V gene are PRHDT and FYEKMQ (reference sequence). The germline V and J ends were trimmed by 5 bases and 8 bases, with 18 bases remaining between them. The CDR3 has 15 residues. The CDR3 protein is CASSHRVEGGEKLFF. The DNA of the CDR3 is TGTGCCAGCAGCCACCGAGTCGAGGGGGGCGAAAAACTGTTTTTT.

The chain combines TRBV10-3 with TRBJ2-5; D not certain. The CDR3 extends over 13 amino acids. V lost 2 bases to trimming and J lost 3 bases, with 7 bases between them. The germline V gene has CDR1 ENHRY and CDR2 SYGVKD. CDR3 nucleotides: TGTGCCATCAGTGAGAGAGACGAAGAGACCCAGTACTTC. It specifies CAISERDEETQYF.

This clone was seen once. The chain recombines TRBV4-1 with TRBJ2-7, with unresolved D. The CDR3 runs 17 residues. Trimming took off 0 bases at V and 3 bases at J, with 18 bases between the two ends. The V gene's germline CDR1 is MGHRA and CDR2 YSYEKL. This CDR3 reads CASSQEISTARSYEQYF. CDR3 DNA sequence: TGCGCCAGCAGCCAAGAGATTTCAACAGCGCGGAGCTACGAGCAGTACTTC.

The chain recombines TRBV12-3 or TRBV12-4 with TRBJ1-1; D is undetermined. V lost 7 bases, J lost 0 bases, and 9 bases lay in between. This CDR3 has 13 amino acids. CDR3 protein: CASTPTLNTEAFF. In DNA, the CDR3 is TGTGCCAGCACCCCGACACTGAACACTGAAGCTTTCTTT.

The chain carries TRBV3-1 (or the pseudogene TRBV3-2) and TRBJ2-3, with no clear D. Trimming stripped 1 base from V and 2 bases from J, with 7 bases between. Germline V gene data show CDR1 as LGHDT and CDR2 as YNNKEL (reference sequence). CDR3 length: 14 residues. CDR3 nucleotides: TGTGCCAGCAGCCAAGCGCCCGTCACAGATACGCAGTATTTT. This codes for CASSQAPVTDTQYF.

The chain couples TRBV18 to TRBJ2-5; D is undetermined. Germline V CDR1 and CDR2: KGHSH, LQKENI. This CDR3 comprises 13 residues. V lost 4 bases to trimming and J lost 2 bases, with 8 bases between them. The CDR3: CASSRHRQETQYF. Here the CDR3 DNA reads TGTGCCAGCTCACGACATCGACAAGAGACCCAGTACTTC.